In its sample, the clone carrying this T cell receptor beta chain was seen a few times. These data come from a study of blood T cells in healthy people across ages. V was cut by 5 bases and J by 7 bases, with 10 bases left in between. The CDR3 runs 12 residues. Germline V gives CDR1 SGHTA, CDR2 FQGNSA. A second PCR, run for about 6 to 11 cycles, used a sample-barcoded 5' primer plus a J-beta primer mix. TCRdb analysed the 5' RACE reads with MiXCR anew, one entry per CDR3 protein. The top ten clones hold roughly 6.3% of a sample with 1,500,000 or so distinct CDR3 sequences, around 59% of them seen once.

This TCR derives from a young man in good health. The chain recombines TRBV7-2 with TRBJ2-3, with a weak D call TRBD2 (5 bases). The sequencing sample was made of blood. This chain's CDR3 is CASSPDGNTQYF. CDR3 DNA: TGTGCCAGCAGCCCTGACGGGAATACGCAGTATTTT.